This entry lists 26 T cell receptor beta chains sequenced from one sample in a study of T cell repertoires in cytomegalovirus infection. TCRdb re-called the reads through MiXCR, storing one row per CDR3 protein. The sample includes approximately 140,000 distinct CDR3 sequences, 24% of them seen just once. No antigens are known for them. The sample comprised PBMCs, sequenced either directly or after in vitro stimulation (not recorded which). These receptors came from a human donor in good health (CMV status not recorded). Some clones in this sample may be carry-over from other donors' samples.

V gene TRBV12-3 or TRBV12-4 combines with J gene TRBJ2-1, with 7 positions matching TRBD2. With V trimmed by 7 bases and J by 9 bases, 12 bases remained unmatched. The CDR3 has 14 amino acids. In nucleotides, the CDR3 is TGTGCCAGCACCCCTAGGACTAGTTTGGTTGAGCAGTTCTTC. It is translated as CASTPRTSLVEQFF.

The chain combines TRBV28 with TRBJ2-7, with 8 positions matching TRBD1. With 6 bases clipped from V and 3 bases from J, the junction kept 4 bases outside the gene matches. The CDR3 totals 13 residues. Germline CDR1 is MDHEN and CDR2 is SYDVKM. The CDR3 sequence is CASSLDRDYEQYF. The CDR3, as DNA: TGTGCCAGCAGCCTGGACAGGGACTACGAGCAGTACTTC. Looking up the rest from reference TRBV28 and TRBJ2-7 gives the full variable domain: DVKVTQSSRYLVKRTGEKVFLECVQDMDHENMFWYRQDPGLGLRLIYFSYDVKMKEKGDIPEGYSVSREKKERFSLILESASTNQTSMYLCASSLDRDYEQYFGPGTRLTVT.

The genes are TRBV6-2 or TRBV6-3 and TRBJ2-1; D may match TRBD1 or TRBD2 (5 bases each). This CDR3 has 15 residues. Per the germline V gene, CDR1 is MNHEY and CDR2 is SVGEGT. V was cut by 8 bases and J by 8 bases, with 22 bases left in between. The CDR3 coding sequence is TGTGCCAGCGGAAAAACAGGCCCGAGGGGCCATGAGCAGTTCTTC. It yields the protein CASGKTGPRGHEQFF.

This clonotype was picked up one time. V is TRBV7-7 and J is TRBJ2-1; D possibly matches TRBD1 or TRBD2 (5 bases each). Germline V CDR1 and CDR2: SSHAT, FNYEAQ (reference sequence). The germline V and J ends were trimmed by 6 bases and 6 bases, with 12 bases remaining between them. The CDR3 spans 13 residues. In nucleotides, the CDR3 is TGTGCCAGCAGTCCGGGACCCGCCAATGAGCAGTTCTTC. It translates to CASSPGPANEQFF.

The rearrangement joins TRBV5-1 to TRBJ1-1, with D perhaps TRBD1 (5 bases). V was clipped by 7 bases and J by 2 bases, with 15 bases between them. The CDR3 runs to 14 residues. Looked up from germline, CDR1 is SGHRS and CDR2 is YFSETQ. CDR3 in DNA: TGCGCCAGCGGTCAGGGAGCAGTCAACACTGAAGCTTTCTTT. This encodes CASGQGAVNTEAFF.

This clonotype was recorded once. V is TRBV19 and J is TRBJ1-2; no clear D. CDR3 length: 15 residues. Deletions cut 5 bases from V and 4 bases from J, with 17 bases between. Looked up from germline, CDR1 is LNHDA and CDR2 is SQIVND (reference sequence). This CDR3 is CASSPTREGGYGYTF. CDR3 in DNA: TGTGCCAGTAGTCCCACGCGGGAGGGAGGCTATGGCTACACCTTC.

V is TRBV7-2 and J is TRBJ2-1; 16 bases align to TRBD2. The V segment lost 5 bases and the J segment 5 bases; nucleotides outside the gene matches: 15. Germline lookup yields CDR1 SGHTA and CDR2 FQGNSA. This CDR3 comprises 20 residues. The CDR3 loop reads CASSLAAGTSGRGRDNEQFF. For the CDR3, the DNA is TGTGCCAGCAGCCTTGCCGCCGGGACTAGCGGGAGGGGAAGGGACAATGAGCAGTTCTTC.

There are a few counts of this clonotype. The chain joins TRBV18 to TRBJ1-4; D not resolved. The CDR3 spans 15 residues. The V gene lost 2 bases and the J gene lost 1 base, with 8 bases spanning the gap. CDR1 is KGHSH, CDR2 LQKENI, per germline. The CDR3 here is CASSPWSQTNEKLFF. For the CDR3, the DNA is TGTGCCAGCTCACCATGGTCCCAAACTAATGAAAAACTGTTTTTT.

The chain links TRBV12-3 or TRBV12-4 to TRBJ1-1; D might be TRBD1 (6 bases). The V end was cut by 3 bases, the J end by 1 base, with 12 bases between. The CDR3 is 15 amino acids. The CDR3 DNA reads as TGTGCCAGCAGTTTCTCGCTGGGGGCGAACACTGAAGCTTTCTTT. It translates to CASSFSLGANTEAFF.

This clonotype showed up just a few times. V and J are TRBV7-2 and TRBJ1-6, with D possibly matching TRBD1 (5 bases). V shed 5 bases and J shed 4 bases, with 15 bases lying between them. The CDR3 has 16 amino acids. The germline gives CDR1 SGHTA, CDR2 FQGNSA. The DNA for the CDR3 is TGTGCCAGCAGCAGGGGACGGAACCCTTATAATTCACCCCTCCACTTT. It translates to CASSRGRNPYNSPLHF. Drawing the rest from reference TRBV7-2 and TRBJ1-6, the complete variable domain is GAGVSQSPSNKVTEKGKDVELRCDPISGHTALYWYRQSLGQGLEFLIYFQGNSAPDKSGLPSDRFSAERTGGSVSTLTIQRTQQEDSAVYLCASSRGRNPYNSPLHFGNGTRLTVT.

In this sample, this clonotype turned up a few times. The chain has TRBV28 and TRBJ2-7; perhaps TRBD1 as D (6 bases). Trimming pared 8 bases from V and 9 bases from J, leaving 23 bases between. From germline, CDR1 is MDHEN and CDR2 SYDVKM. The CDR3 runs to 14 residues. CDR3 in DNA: TGTGCCAGCGCGTCCCCACAGGGACCATTGACGCAGTACGTC. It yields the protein CASASPQGPLTQYV.

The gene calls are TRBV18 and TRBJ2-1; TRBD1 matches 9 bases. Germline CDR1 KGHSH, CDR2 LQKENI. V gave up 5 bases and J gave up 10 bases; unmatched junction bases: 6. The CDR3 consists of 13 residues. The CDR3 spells CASSGQGTLEQFF. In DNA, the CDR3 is TGTGCCAGCTCAGGACAGGGGACGCTCGAGCAGTTCTTC.

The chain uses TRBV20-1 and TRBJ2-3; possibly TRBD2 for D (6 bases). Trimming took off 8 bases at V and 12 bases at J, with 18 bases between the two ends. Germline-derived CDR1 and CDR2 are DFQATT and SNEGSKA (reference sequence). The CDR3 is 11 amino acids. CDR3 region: CSQQTGTYQYF. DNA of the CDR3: TGCAGTCAACAAACCGGGACTTATCAGTATTTT.

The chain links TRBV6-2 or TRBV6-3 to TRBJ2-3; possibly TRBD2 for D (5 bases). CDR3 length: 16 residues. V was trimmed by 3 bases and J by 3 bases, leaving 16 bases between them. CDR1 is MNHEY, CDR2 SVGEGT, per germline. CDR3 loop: CASSYRRAVLTDTQYF. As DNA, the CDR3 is TGTGCCAGCAGTTATAGGCGGGCGGTTCTAACAGATACGCAGTATTTT.

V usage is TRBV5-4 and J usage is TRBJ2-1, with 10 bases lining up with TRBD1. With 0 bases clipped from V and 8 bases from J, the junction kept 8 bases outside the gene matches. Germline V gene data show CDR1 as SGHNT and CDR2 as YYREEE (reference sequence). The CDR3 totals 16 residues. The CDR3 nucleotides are TGTGCCAGCAGCTTGGCCGGGACAGGGGTAGTCGATGAGCAGTTCTTC. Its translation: CASSLAGTGVVDEQFF.

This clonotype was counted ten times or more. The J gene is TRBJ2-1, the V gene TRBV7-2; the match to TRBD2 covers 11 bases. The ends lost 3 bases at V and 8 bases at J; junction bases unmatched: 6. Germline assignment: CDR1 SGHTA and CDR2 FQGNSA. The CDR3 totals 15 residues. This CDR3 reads CASSFPTSGSDEQFF. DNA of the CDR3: TGTGCCAGCAGCTTTCCCACTAGCGGGAGTGATGAGCAGTTCTTC.

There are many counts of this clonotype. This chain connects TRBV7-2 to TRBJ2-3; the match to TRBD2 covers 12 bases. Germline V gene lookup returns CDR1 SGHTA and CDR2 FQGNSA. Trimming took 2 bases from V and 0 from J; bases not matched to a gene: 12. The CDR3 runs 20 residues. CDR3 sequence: CASSLRALAGGLGSTDTQYF. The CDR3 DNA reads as TGTGCCAGCAGCTTACGGGCACTAGCGGGAGGACTCGGTAGCACAGATACGCAGTATTTT.

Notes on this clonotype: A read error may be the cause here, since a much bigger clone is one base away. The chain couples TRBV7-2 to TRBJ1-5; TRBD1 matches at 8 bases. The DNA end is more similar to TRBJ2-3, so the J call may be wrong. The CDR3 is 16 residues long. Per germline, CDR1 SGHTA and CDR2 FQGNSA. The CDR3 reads CASSLGGQGADQPQYF. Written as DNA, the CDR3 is TGTGCCAGCAGCTTAGGAGGGCAGGGGGCAGATCAGCCCCAGTATTTT.

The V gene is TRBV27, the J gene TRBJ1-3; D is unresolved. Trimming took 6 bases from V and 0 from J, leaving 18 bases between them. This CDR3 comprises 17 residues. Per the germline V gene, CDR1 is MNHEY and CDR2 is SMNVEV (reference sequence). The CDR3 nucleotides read TGTGCCAGCAGCCTACCCCCCCCAGGTCCCTCTGGAAACACCATATATTTT. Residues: CASSLPPPGPSGNTIYF.

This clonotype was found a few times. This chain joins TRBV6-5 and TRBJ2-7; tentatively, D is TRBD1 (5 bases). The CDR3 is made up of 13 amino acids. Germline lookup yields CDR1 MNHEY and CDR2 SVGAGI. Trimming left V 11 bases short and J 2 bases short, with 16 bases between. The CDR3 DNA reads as TGTGCCTCTCACCCCCAGGGAACCTACGAGCAGTACTTC. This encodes CASHPQGTYEQYF.

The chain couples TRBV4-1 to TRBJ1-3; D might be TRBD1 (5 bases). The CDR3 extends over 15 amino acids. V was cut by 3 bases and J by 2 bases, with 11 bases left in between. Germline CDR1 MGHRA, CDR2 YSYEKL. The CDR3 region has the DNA TGCGCCAGCAGCCAGGGACCGTCCACTGGAAACACCATATATTTT. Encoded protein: CASSQGPSTGNTIYF.

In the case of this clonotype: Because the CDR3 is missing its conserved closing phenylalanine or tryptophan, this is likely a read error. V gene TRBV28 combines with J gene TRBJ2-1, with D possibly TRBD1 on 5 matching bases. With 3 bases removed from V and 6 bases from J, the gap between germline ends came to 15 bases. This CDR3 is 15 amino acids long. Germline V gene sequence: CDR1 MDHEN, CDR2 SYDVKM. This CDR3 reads CASSLVAGQGNEQFI. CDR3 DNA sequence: TGTGCCAGCAGTTTGGTGGCAGGGCAAGGCAATGAGCAGTTCATC.

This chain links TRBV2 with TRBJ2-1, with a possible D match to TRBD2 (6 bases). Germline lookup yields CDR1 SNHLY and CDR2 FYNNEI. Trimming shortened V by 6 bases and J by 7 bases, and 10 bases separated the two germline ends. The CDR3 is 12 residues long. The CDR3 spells CASSVRDNEQFF. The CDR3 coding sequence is TGTGCCAGCAGCGTGCGGGATAATGAGCAGTTCTTC.

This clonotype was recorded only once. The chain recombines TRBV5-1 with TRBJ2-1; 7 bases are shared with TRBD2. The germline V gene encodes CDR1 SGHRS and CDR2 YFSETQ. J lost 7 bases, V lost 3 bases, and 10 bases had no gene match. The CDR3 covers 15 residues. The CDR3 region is CASSSMGGPTNEQFF. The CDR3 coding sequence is TGCGCCAGCAGCTCAATGGGAGGGCCGACAAATGAGCAGTTCTTC.

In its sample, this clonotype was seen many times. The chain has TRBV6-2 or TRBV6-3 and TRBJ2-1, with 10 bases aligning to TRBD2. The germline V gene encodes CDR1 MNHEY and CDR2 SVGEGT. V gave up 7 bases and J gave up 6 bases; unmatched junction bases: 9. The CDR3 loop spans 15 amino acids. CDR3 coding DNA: TGTGCCAGCATGTTTGGAGCGGGAGGGCTCAATGAGCAGTTCTTC. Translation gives CASMFGAGGLNEQFF.

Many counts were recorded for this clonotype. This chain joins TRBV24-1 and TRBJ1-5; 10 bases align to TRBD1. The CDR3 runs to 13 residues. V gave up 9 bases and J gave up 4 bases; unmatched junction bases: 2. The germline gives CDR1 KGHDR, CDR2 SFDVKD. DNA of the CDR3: TGTGCCACCCAGGGACAGGGGAATCAGCCCCAGCATTTT. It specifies CATQGQGNQPQHF.